This T cell receptor (beta chain) was found in a study of cytomegalovirus exposure and HLA in healthy donors. Notes on the study in general: In vitro confirmation showed three CMV-associated chains to be CMV antigen specific. Many donors shared some public TCRs, even though most TCR sequences were rare. Investigators reported fewer than 200 TCR beta chains as tied to cytomegalovirus.

The CDR3 length is 15 residues. V shed 0 bases and J shed 10 bases, with 13 bases lying between them. Germline assignment: CDR1 MNHEY and CDR2 SMNVEV (reference sequence). This clone was observed once. Its specificity is not known. Assay: immunoSEQ multiplex PCR; the TCRdb copy retains only in-frame clones and omits some. This sample has about 360,000 clones; around 86% occur once, and the top ten carry under 0.95%. Donors were drawn from the roughly 120-subject validation cohort, separate from the roughly 610-subject first cohort. The sequencing sample was made of PBMCs. The source of this sequence is a woman aged 18 to 35 in good health and CMV-seronegative. The genes are TRBV27 and TRBJ1-6, with D perhaps matching TRBD1 (5 bases). The CDR3 region is CASSLSGRAGSPLHF. In DNA, the CDR3 is TGTGCCAGCAGTTTATCGGGCAGGGCAGGGTCACCCCTCCACTTT.